The rows below give T cell receptor beta chains drawn from one sample of a study of beta chain features in type 1 diabetes. Here immunoSEQ multiplex PCR was the method, and the copy in TCRdb shows in-frame clones only, minus some. The sample has approximately 400,000 clones, roughly 16% seen once. Sequenced input: naive CD4+ T cells from blood. These receptors were obtained from a young woman in good health. CDR3s include the opening cysteine and the closing phenylalanine or tryptophan. The D gene is left open where the match is weak. Expanded clones get a size class; other rows say once, few or many, or leave the size out.

>TRBV11-2|TRBJ2-7|-|-
TGTGCCAGCAGCTCTCGAGCCTACGAGCAGTACTTC
CASSSRAYEQYF
>TRBV30|TRBJ1-5|few|TRBD1
TGTGCCTGGAGTGTCACAGGGGGCAATCAGCCCCAGCATTTT
CAWSVTGGNQPQHF
>TRBV30|TRBJ2-3|-|-
TGTGCCTGGAATCCCCTATCTCCTAGCACAGATACGCAGTATTTT
CAWNPLSPSTDTQYF
>TRBV7-2|TRBJ2-6|-|TRBD1
TGTGCCAGCAGCTCCACAGGGACAGTTAATACTGGGGCCAACGTCCTGACTTTC
CASSSTGTVNTGANVLTF
>TRBV5-1|TRBJ2-1|-|TRBD2
TGCGCCAGCAGCCCACGACTAGCGGGGGTATACAATGAGCAGTTCTTC
CASSPRLAGVYNEQFF
>TRBV5-4|TRBJ2-1|-|TRBD2
TGTGCCAGCAGCTTGACTAGCGGGACTTACAATGAGCAGTTCTTC
CASSLTSGTYNEQFF
>TRBV25-1|TRBJ2-7|few|TRBD2
TGTGCCAGCAGTGGCCTCGGCGGGGGAGCCCACGAGCAGTACTTC
CASSGLGGGAHEQYF
>TRBV29-1|TRBJ1-2|-|-
TGCAGCGTTGAGTTGGTAGGGGACTATGGCTACACCTTC
CSVELVGDYGYTF
>TRBV13|TRBJ2-2|-|-
TGTGCCAGCAAACGGGAGCCCATGAGCACCGGGGAGCTGTTTTTT
CASKREPMSTGELFF
>TRBV29-1|TRBJ2-4|-|-
TGCAGCGTTGAAGGGGCTGGGTCGGGAGAGTACTTC
CSVEGAGSGEYF
>TRBV29-1|TRBJ2-3|few|-
TGCAGCGTTGTGACCCGGGGGAAAACAGATACGCAGTATTTT
CSVVTRGKTDTQYF
>TRBV7-9|TRBJ1-1|few|-
TGTGCCAGCAGCGTGACTACTTACACTGAAGCTTTCTTT
CASSVTTYTEAFF
>TRBV11-2|TRBJ2-7|-|-
TGTGCCAGCAGCTTCTTCTACGAGCAGTACTTC
CASSFFYEQYF
>TRBV2|TRBJ1-2|few|-
TGTGCCAGCAGTGACGATTTGAGCTATGGCTACACCTTC
CASSDDLSYGYTF
>TRBV6-1|TRBJ2-1|few|TRBD2
TGTGCCAGCAGTGAAGAAATCCTAGCGGGGATTTATGATGAGCAGTTCTTC
CASSEEILAGIYDEQFF
>TRBV9|TRBJ1-2|-|-
TGTGCCAGCAGTAGGGGGAGTCTAGGCTACACCTTC
CASSRGSLGYTF
>TRBV7-3|TRBJ2-2|-|TRBD1
TGTGCCAGCAGCCCCATTCCGGGACAGGGGAACACCGGGGAGCTGTTTTTT
CASSPIPGQGNTGELFF
>TRBV6-6|TRBJ2-1|-|TRBD2
TGTGCCAGCAGCGTTAGCGGGAGCTCCTACAATGAGCAGTTCTTC
CASSVSGSSYNEQFF
>TRBV27|TRBJ1-1|few|-
TGTGCCAGCAGAACCGACAGGATGAACACTGAAGCTTTCTTT
CASRTDRMNTEAFF
>TRBV15|TRBJ2-1|-|-
TGTGCCACCAGCAGAGATTTAGGGAGCTCCTACAATGAGCAGTTCTTC
CATSRDLGSSYNEQFF
>TRBV11-2|TRBJ2-1|-|TRBD2
TGTGCCAGCAGCCCACGACTAGCGGGAGGGCTCTACAATGAGCAGTTCTTC
CASSPRLAGGLYNEQFF
>TRBV2|TRBJ2-1|few|-
TGTGCCAGCAGTTCCCGACTCTACAATGAGCAGTTCTTC
CASSSRLYNEQFF
>TRBV10-3|TRBJ2-7|few|TRBD2
TGTGCCATCAGTGAAGGTGGTGGGGGACTAGTTAGTTACGAGCAGTACTTC
CAISEGGGGLVSYEQYF
>TRBV6-6|TRBJ1-2|-|TRBD1
TGTGCCAGCAGTGACCTAGCAGGGGGCTATGGCTACACCTTC
CASSDLAGGYGYTF
>TRBV7-9|TRBJ2-3|few|-
TGTGCCAGCAGCCCCTCGGTCAGGGGCCCAGATACGCAGTATTTT
CASSPSVRGPDTQYF
>TRBV7-2|TRBJ2-1|few|-
TGTGCCAGCAGCTTAGTTCAGACAGGATACAATGAGCAGTTCTTC
CASSLVQTGYNEQFF
>TRBV29-1|TRBJ2-1|few|TRBD2
TGCAGCGGCGGGAGGGCCACGGGAAATGAGCAGTTCTTC
CSGGRATGNEQFF
>TRBV15|TRBJ2-1|-|TRBD2
TGTGCCACCAGCAGAGAGAGTCGGACTAGTCCTGCGCTGGGTGAGCAGTTCTTC
CATSRESRTSPALGEQFF
>TRBV5-1|TRBJ2-2|few|TRBD1
TGCGCCAGCCGAGACAGGGGGCAAATCACCGGGGAGCTGTTTTTT
CASRDRGQITGELFF
>TRBV28|TRBJ2-1|-|-
TGTGCCAGCAGTTTATCCCCCGACAGGCCCGAGCAGTTCTTC
CASSLSPDRPEQFF
>TRBV28|TRBJ2-1|-|TRBD2
TGTGCCAGCAGTTCTCCCGGGACTAGCGGGAGTGATGAGCAGTTCTTC
CASSSPGTSGSDEQFF